The 26 T cell receptor beta chains reported below all come from one sample, sequenced in a study of T cell clones after liver transplantation. Only in-frame clones appear in the TCRdb table, and some are missing; sequencing was by immunoSEQ multiplex PCR. The sample lists fewer than 50,000 clones; roughly 86% were seen once. Here the sequenced sample was CD4+ T cells from blood, taken 24 months after liver transplant. Receptor source: a human patient who received a liver transplant. Some T cells could come from the graft donor.

This chain links TRBV5-1 with TRBJ1-5, with a possible D match to TRBD1 (5 bases). CDR3 length: 15 amino acids. The V gene lost 0 bases and the J gene lost 3 bases, with 10 bases spanning the gap. Per germline, CDR1 SGHRS and CDR2 YFSETQ. The CDR3 nucleotides are TGCGCCAGCAGCTTGGCGGGACTGAACAATCAGCCCCAGCATTTT. This translates into CASSLAGLNNQPQHF.

The chain has TRBV5-1 and TRBJ1-2; 7 nucleotides line up with TRBD1. The CDR3 sequence is 15 residues long. Losses at the gene ends were 3 bases for V and 0 bases for J; bases not matched to a gene: 5. The germline CDR1 and CDR2 sequences are SGHRS and YFSETQ. The CDR3 bases are TGCGCCAGCAGCTCGACAGGGCAAGCTAACTATGGCTACACCTTC. Amino acids: CASSSTGQANYGYTF.

The V and J genes are TRBV19 and TRBJ2-7; D not certain. CDR1 is LNHDA, CDR2 SQIVND, per germline (reference sequence). This CDR3 spans 16 amino acids. With 0 bases removed from V and 2 bases from J, the gap between germline ends came to 14 bases. In nucleotides, the CDR3 is TGTGCCAGTAGTATAGACCCCTTATCCAGTACCTACGAGCAGTACTTC. It specifies CASSIDPLSSTYEQYF.

The chain couples TRBV27 to TRBJ1-1; 7 nucleotides match TRBD1. The CDR3 loop spans 15 amino acids. Germline V lookup: CDR1 MNHEY, CDR2 SMNVEV (reference sequence). The V segment lost 5 bases and the J segment 0 bases; nucleotides outside the gene matches: 6. In nucleotides, the CDR3 is TGTGCCAGCAGTCCCCGGACAGGATTGAACACTGAAGCTTTCTTT. It is translated as CASSPRTGLNTEAFF.

The gene calls are TRBV7-3 and TRBJ2-5; maybe TRBD2 (7 bases). Per the germline V gene, CDR1 is SGHTA and CDR2 is FQGTGA. V was clipped by 2 bases and J by 5 bases, with 12 bases between them. The CDR3 contains 14 residues. The CDR3 sequence is CASSLAGRGETQYF. The DNA for the CDR3 is TGTGCCAGCAGCTTAGCAGGGAGGGGGGAGACCCAGTACTTC.

V is TRBV2 and J is TRBJ2-7, with TRBD1 matching 9 bases. Per the germline V gene, CDR1 is SNHLY and CDR2 is FYNNEI. J gave up 0 bases and V 2 bases, and 8 bases lay outside the gene matches. This CDR3 has 17 residues. The DNA for the CDR3 is TGTGCCAGCAGTGAACAGCCCGGGACAGGGAGCTCCTACGAGCAGTACTTC. The encoded protein is CASSEQPGTGSSYEQYF.

The chain has TRBV28 and TRBJ1-1; D remains ambiguous. The V gene lost 3 bases and the J gene lost 1 base, with 3 bases spanning the gap. From germline, CDR1 is MDHEN and CDR2 SYDVKM. The CDR3 is 12 residues long. The chain's CDR3 is CASSFRNTEAFF. CDR3 bases: TGTGCCAGCAGTTTTAGGAACACTGAAGCTTTCTTT.

This rearrangement joins TRBV11-2 to TRBJ2-1; tentative D call: TRBD2 (5 bases). The V end was cut by 4 bases, the J end by 3 bases, with 19 bases between. This CDR3 is 17 amino acids long. Germline V gene data show CDR1 as SGHAT and CDR2 as FQNNGV. CDR3 loop: CASSSRSGLAFYNEQFF. DNA for the CDR3: TGTGCCAGCAGCTCGAGGTCGGGGTTAGCCTTCTACAATGAGCAGTTCTTC.

The gene calls are TRBV9 and TRBJ2-1; 7 nucleotides match TRBD1. The CDR3 is 13 residues long. The junction had 7 bases not matched to a gene; V was cut back by 4 bases and J by 9 bases. From germline, CDR1 is SGDLS and CDR2 YYNGEE. CDR3 DNA sequence: TGTGCCAGCAGCACGACAGGGTTCGCTGAGCAGTTCTTC. Its translation is CASSTTGFAEQFF.

The rearrangement uses TRBV6-5 and TRBJ1-1, with D possibly matching TRBD1 (5 bases). Trimming stripped 7 bases from V and 6 bases from J, with 9 bases between. Per the germline V gene, CDR1 is MNHEY and CDR2 is SVGAGI. CDR3 size: 11 residues. The CDR3 coding sequence is TGTGCCAGCACCTTGACAGCTGAAGCTTTCTTT. Amino acids: CASTLTAEAFF.

This chain links TRBV5-5 with TRBJ2-5; 11 bases match TRBD1. J lost 5 bases, V lost 5 bases, and 2 bases had no gene match. Germline V lookup: CDR1 SGHKS, CDR2 YYEKEE (reference sequence). The CDR3 is 13 amino acids. The CDR3 sequence is CASSRDRGETQYF. The CDR3 DNA reads as TGTGCCAGCAGTCGGGACAGGGGGGAGACCCAGTACTTC.

The chain couples TRBV5-1 to TRBJ2-2, with a possible D match to TRBD1 (6 bases). Germline V gene sequence: CDR1 SGHRS, CDR2 YFSETQ. The V and J ends lost 3 bases and 6 bases respectively, with 12 bases between them. CDR3 length: 14 residues. The CDR3 nucleotides are TGCGCCAGCAGCTACACAGGGTACCCCGGGGAGCTGTTTTTT. Translation: CASSYTGYPGELFF.

V and J are TRBV10-3 and TRBJ2-5; a weak D match, TRBD2 (6 bases). This CDR3 region has 14 residues. In germline, CDR1 is ENHRY, CDR2 SYGVKD. V dropped 4 bases and J dropped 1 base, with 10 bases sitting between them. The CDR3: CAISGRGGQETQYF. The DNA for the CDR3 is TGTGCCATCAGTGGTCGGGGAGGCCAAGAGACCCAGTACTTC.

CDR3 sequence (DNA): TGTGCCAGCGAGAACATGGGGACAGGCCAAGAGACCCAGTACTTC. Protein sequence: CASENMGTGQETQYF. The V gene is TRBV6-1, the J gene TRBJ2-5, with 8 bases identical to TRBD1. V trimming: 8 bases; J trimming: 1 base; junction bases outside the gene matches: 9. CDR1 MNHNS and CDR2 SASEGT come from the germline V gene. CDR3 size: 15 residues.

This clone was counted once. The chain is built from TRBV7-3 and TRBJ2-1; 10 positions match TRBD2. This CDR3 region has 15 residues. Trimming at V came to 2 bases and at J to 10 bases, leaving 8 bases not matched to a gene. Germline CDR1 reads SGHTA; CDR2 reads FQGTGA. The CDR3 here is CASSLQAGGFTEQFF. CDR3 bases: TGTGCCAGCAGCTTACAAGCGGGAGGGTTTACCGAGCAGTTCTTC. Supplemented by reference TRBV7-3 and TRBJ2-1, the full variable domain reads GAGVSQTPSNKVTEKGKYVELRCDPISGHTALYWYRQSLGQGPEFLIYFQGTGAADDSGLPNDRFFAVRPEGSVSTLKIQRTERGDSAVYLCASSLQAGGFTEQFFGPGTRLTVL.

This sequence joins TRBV4-2 and TRBJ2-7, with 9 bases identical to TRBD2. With V trimmed by 1 base and J by 4 bases, 2 bases remained unmatched. In germline, CDR1 is LGHNA, CDR2 YNFKEQ. The CDR3 is made up of 14 amino acids. CDR3 sequence: CASSQGLAGYEQYF. The DNA for the CDR3 is TGTGCCAGCAGCCAAGGGCTAGCGGGGTACGAGCAGTACTTC.

This clone was observed once. The chain is built from TRBV7-2 and TRBJ1-3, with D possibly TRBD1 on 5 matching bases. The V gene lost 4 bases and the J gene lost 4 bases, with 11 bases spanning the gap. Germline assignment: CDR1 SGHTA and CDR2 FQGNSA. The CDR3 consists of 14 residues. The CDR3, as DNA: TGTGCCAGCAGCTCTCAGGGTTTCGGAAACACCATATATTTT. Translating gives CASSSQGFGNTIYF.

This chain links TRBV6-1 with TRBJ1-2; a possible D gene is TRBD1 (6 bases). The V and J ends lost 4 bases and 4 bases respectively, with 10 bases between them. Germline V lookup: CDR1 MNHNS, CDR2 SASEGT. The CDR3 covers 13 residues. The CDR3 nucleotides are TGTGCCAGCAGTGTTCGAGGGGGCTATGGCTACACCTTC. Residues: CASSVRGGYGYTF.

The V gene is TRBV19, the J gene TRBJ2-7; possible D gene TRBD1, 5 bases. Germline lookup yields CDR1 LNHDA and CDR2 SQIVND (reference sequence). The germline V and J ends were trimmed by 5 bases and 12 bases, with 26 bases remaining between them. CDR3 size: 15 residues. The CDR3 nucleotides read TGTGCCAGTAGTCCTAAGGGGAAGGGGCTCGTCCATCGGTACTTC. It specifies CASSPKGKGLVHRYF.

The rearrangement links TRBV25-1 to TRBJ2-2, with TRBD2 matching over 11 bases. This CDR3 is 15 amino acids long. CDR1 and CDR2 (germline): MGHDK, SYGVNS. V trimming: 4 bases; J trimming: 6 bases; junction bases outside the gene matches: 4. The CDR3 DNA is TGTGCCAGCAGTGGCCAGGGACTAGCGGCCGGGGAGCTGTTTTTT. Amino acids: CASSGQGLAAGELFF.

The rearrangement joins TRBV7-8 to TRBJ2-7, with a weak D call TRBD2 (6 bases). This CDR3 region has 15 residues. Trimming took off 1 base at V and 1 base at J, with 11 bases between the two ends. Germline V gene sequence: CDR1 SGHVS, CDR2 FQNEAQ. CDR3 sequence reads: CASSLVGGESYEQYF. The CDR3, as DNA: TGTGCCAGCAGCTTAGTCGGGGGTGAATCCTACGAGCAGTACTTC.

V and J are TRBV9 and TRBJ2-7, with D maybe TRBD2 (7 bases). V was cut by 2 bases and J by 4 bases, with 13 bases left in between. This CDR3 is 14 amino acids long. CDR1 is SGDLS, CDR2 YYNGEE, per germline. This CDR3 reads CASSVGEGVYEQYF. CDR3 nucleotides: TGTGCCAGCAGCGTCGGGGAGGGGGTTTACGAGCAGTACTTC.

The chain combines TRBV5-6 with TRBJ2-5; D remains unclear. This CDR3 region has 14 residues. CDR1 SGHDT and CDR2 YYEEEE come from the germline V gene. V was trimmed by 0 bases and J by 2 bases, leaving 8 bases between them. This CDR3 is CASSLGSGQETQYF. The CDR3 nucleotides read TGTGCCAGCAGCTTGGGATCAGGTCAAGAGACCCAGTACTTC. Full variable domain (rest looked up from reference TRBV5-6 and TRBJ2-5): DAGVTQSPTHLIKTRGQQVTLRCSPKSGHDTVSWYQQALGQGPQFIFQYYEEEERQRGNFPDRFSGHQFPNYSSELNVNALLLGDSALYLCASSLGSGQETQYFGPGTRLLVL.

A few counts support this clone. This chain joins TRBV6-4 and TRBJ2-1, with 14 bases identical to TRBD2. In germline, CDR1 is MRHNA, CDR2 SNTAGT. The CDR3 consists of 16 residues. The ends lost 4 bases at V and 3 bases at J; junction bases unmatched: 2. Here the CDR3 reads CASSVGTSGGYNEQFF. DNA for the CDR3: TGTGCCAGCAGTGTGGGGACTAGCGGGGGCTACAATGAGCAGTTCTTC.

This rearrangement joins TRBV16 to TRBJ1-2, with no clear D. Deletions cut 1 base from V and 3 bases from J, with 12 bases between. The germline V gene has CDR1 KGHSY and CDR2 FQNENV. The CDR3 covers 15 residues. The CDR3 DNA sequence: TGTGCCAGCAGCCAATATCCGGCGGCGGACTATGGCTACACCTTC. Translating gives CASSQYPAADYGYTF.

This chain joins TRBV2 and TRBJ1-4, with D hard to call. The CDR3 loop spans 15 amino acids. Per the germline V gene, CDR1 is SNHLY and CDR2 is FYNNEI. Trimming cost V 3 bases and J 5 bases, with 13 bases left between them. The DNA of the CDR3 is TGTGCCAGCAGTGATATTAGTGGGCTGAATGAAAAACTGTTTTTT. It specifies CASSDISGLNEKLFF.